This T cell receptor (beta chain) was captured in a study of OX40 agonist ivuxolimab in advanced cancers. On the study more broadly: Partial responses occurred in Three dose-escalation patients, one with hepatocellular carcinoma and two with cutaneous melanoma.

CDR1 is MNHEY, CDR2 SVGAGI, per germline. The CDR3 is 13 amino acids. Data came from immunoSEQ multiplex PCR; TCRdb stores just in-frame clones and leaves some out. The table includes around 30,000 clones, roughly 79% detected once. In the case of this clone: The junction does not match germline at one end; this may be a read error.

This sequence originates from an adult with an advanced solid tumor such as melanoma, head and neck, liver or kidney cancer. The sample here was CD4+ or CD8+ T cells sorted from blood, taken in a trial of the OX40 agonist ivuxolimab. V usage is TRBV6-5 and J usage is TRBJ2-1; D gene unclear. This CDR3 is CAISELQYNEQFF. In nucleotides, the CDR3 is TGTGCCATCAGTGAGTTGCAGTACAATGAGCAGTTCTTC.